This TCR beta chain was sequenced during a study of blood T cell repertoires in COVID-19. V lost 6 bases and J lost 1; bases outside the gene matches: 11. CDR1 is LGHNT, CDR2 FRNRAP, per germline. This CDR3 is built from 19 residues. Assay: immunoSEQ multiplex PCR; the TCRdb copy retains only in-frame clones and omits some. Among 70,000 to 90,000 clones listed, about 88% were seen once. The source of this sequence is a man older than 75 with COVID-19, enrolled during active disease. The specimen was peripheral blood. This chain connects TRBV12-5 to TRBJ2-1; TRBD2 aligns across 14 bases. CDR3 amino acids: CASGPSPGLAGASYNEQFF. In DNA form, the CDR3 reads TGTGCTAGTGGGCCCAGCCCGGGACTAGCGGGGGCTTCCTACAATGAGCAGTTCTTC.